Each of the 25 T cell receptor beta chains below was sequenced from the same sample in a study of cytomegalovirus exposure and HLA in healthy donors. In the PCR, 60 Vbeta and 13 Jbeta primers were used. Repertoires were generated with immunoSEQ multiplex PCR, while TCRdb's copy carries only in-frame clones and drops some. The sample lists around 35,000 clones; 70% to 75% were seen once. Sequences were obtained from PBMCs. Receptors originate from a young man in good health and CMV-seronegative.

The chain has TRBV28 and TRBJ2-6; 9 nucleotides agree with TRBD1. The V and J ends lost 3 bases and 2 bases, in that order; junction bases with no gene match: 8. The CDR3 totals 18 residues. Germline V gene data show CDR1 as MDHEN and CDR2 as SYDVKM. The CDR3 here is CASSFLGQGSAGANVLTF. In nucleotides, the CDR3 is TGTGCCAGCAGTTTCCTTGGACAGGGGAGCGCTGGGGCCAACGTCCTGACTTTC.

This clone occurred a few times. This chain links TRBV30 with TRBJ2-7, with unresolved D. CDR3 length equals 13 residues. Germline CDR1 is GTSNPN and CDR2 is SVGIG (reference sequence). Trimming shortened V by 4 bases and J by 4 bases, and 14 bases separated the two germline ends. As DNA, the CDR3 is TGTGCCTGGAACCCTGGTGCGATTTACGAGCAGTACTTC. The encoded protein is CAWNPGAIYEQYF.

The chain uses TRBV7-2 and TRBJ2-1, with a tentative D call TRBD1 (6 bases). There are 17 residues in the CDR3. Germline assignment: CDR1 SGHTA and CDR2 FQGNSA. V dropped 1 base and J dropped 9 bases, with 22 bases sitting between them. The CDR3 protein is CASSLGPATGGFGEQFF. In DNA form, the CDR3 reads TGTGCCAGCAGCTTAGGTCCTGCGACAGGAGGCTTTGGTGAGCAGTTCTTC.

The chain joins TRBV19 to TRBJ2-7; 9 nucleotides line up with TRBD2. V shed 1 base, J shed 4 bases, and the junction held 5 bases outside the gene matches. CDR1 LNHDA and CDR2 SQIVND come from the germline V gene (reference sequence). The CDR3 runs 15 residues. This CDR3 reads CASSIVSSGIYEQYF. The CDR3 DNA follows: TGTGCCAGTAGTATAGTCTCTAGCGGGATTTACGAGCAGTACTTC.

This chain links TRBV7-9 with TRBJ2-3; no clear D gene. There are 17 residues in the CDR3. Germline V gene data show CDR1 as SEHNR and CDR2 as FQNEAQ (reference sequence). V shed 2 bases and J shed 0 bases, with 15 bases lying between them. The CDR3 bases are TGTGCCAGCAGCTTATGGGCAGGAAGAACTAGCACAGATACGCAGTATTTT. It translates to CASSLWAGRTSTDTQYF. Full variable domain (outside the CDR3, taken from reference TRBV7-9 and TRBJ2-3): DTGVSQNPRHKITKRGQNVTFRCDPISEHNRLYWYRQTLGQGPEFLTYFQNEAQLEKSRLLSDRFSAERPKGSFSTLEIQRTEQGDSAMYLCASSLWAGRTSTDTQYFGPGTRLTVL.

V and J are TRBV7-9 and TRBJ2-3, with D possibly being TRBD1 (6 bases). Germline V gene lookup returns CDR1 SEHNR and CDR2 FQNEAQ (reference sequence). This CDR3 region has 15 residues. Trimming took 3 bases from V and 2 from J, leaving 12 bases between them. The CDR3: CASSFYRTDTDTQYF. The CDR3 nucleotides read TGTGCCAGCAGCTTTTACAGGACAGACACAGATACGCAGTATTTT. Full variable domain (outside the CDR3, taken from reference TRBV7-9 and TRBJ2-3): DTGVSQNPRHKITKRGQNVTFRCDPISEHNRLYWYRQTLGQGPEFLTYFQNEAQLEKSRLLSDRFSAERPKGSFSTLEIQRTEQGDSAMYLCASSFYRTDTDTQYFGPGTRLTVL.

The chain uses TRBV7-8 and TRBJ1-1, with 7 bases lining up with TRBD1. This CDR3 contains 17 residues. J was trimmed by 8 bases and V by 5 bases; bases with no gene match: 20. Germline V CDR1 and CDR2: SGHVS, FQNEAQ. CDR3: CASSPRPGTALREEAFF. For the CDR3, the DNA is TGTGCCAGCAGCCCCCGTCCCGGGACAGCCCTAAGAGAGGAAGCTTTCTTT.

V usage is TRBV5-5 and J usage is TRBJ2-1; TRBD2 agrees at 11 bases. The CDR3 consists of 13 residues. Germline CDR1 is SGHKS and CDR2 is YYEKEE (reference sequence). J was trimmed by 7 bases and V by 6 bases; bases with no gene match: 3. The CDR3 coding sequence is TGTGCCAGCATAGCGGGAGGGTTTAATGAGCAGTTCTTC. Its protein is CASIAGGFNEQFF. The full variable domain, with the rest looked up from reference TRBV5-5 and TRBJ2-1, is DAGVTQSPTHLIKTRGQQVTLRCSPISGHKSVSWYQQVLGQGPQFIFQYYEKEERGRGNFPDRFSARQFPNYSSELNVNALLLGDSALYLCASIAGGFNEQFFGPGTRLTVL.

This clone was detected a few times. The chain has TRBV4-1 and TRBJ2-3; 11 nucleotides align to TRBD2. In germline, CDR1 is MGHRA, CDR2 YSYEKL. Unmatched junction bases numbered 5, after V lost 4 bases and J lost 2 bases. The CDR3 extends over 16 amino acids. The CDR3 coding sequence is TGCGCCAGCAGCCCCCAGGGACTAGCGGTCACAGATACGCAGTATTTT. Translated: CASSPQGLAVTDTQYF.

Comments on this clone: Other DNA sequences in this sample translate to the same CDR3. V and J are TRBV6-1 and TRBJ1-4; D might be TRBD1 (5 bases). Germline lookup yields CDR1 MNHNS and CDR2 SASEGT. V dropped 2 bases and J dropped 5 bases, with 9 bases sitting between them. The CDR3 length is 14 residues. This CDR3 reads CASSEWQGNEKLFF. As DNA, the CDR3 is TGTGCCAGCAGTGAATGGCAGGGAAATGAAAAACTGTTTTTT.

This clone came up a few times. This chain uses TRBV30 with TRBJ2-2, with D uncertain. The CDR3 covers 12 residues. Germline V CDR1 and CDR2: GTSNPN, SVGIG (reference sequence). The germline V and J ends were trimmed by 5 bases and 5 bases, with 9 bases remaining between them. Here the CDR3 DNA reads TGTGCCTGGGACTTGTGGACCGGGGAGCTGTTTTTT. Its protein product is CAWDLWTGELFF.

This chain joins TRBV6-1 and TRBJ2-7; a weak D match, TRBD2 (5 bases). There are 14 residues in the CDR3. The germline gives CDR1 MNHNS, CDR2 SASEGT. V lost 6 bases and J 1 base, leaving 13 bases between the germline ends. CDR3 sequence: CASRDEGGSYEQYF. In DNA, the CDR3 is TGTGCCAGCAGAGACGAAGGAGGTTCCTACGAGCAGTACTTC.

The J gene is TRBJ2-3, the V gene TRBV7-9; D gene uncertain. The CDR3 extends over 12 amino acids. Germline assignment: CDR1 SEHNR and CDR2 FQNEAQ (reference sequence). V shed 6 bases and J shed 3 bases, with 7 bases lying between them. The CDR3 region is CASRARTDTQYF. The CDR3 nucleotides are TGTGCCAGCAGAGCCAGGACAGATACGCAGTATTTT.

The CDR3 coding sequence is TGTGCCAGCAGTTTATCAGGACCCGGAGGCTCCTACGAGCAGTACTTC. Protein product: CASSLSGPGGSYEQYF. The chain employs TRBV27 and TRBJ2-7; tentative D call: TRBD2 (5 bases). The CDR3 extends over 16 amino acids. With 0 bases removed from V and 0 bases from J, the gap between germline ends came to 12 bases. Looked up from germline, CDR1 is MNHEY and CDR2 is SMNVEV (reference sequence).

This clone was seen once. The DNA for the CDR3 is TGTGCCAGCAGCCCCCGCCCCTCCGGGACAGGGAGGAACATTCAGTACTTC. Its protein product is CASSPRPSGTGRNIQYF. The chain employs TRBV7-2 and TRBJ2-4; 9 nucleotides line up with TRBD1. The CDR3 sequence is 17 residues long. V gave up 5 bases and J gave up 7 bases; unmatched junction bases: 15. Germline values: CDR1 SGHTA, CDR2 FQGNSA.

The chain is built from TRBV21-1 and TRBJ2-4; the table gives TRBD2 as D, unverified against the DNA. TRBV21-1 is deemed a pseudogene. CDR3 length equals 16 residues. CDR3 protein: CASSKGGENGENIQYF. The CDR3 DNA reads as TGTGCCAGCAGCAAAGGGGGAGAAAACGGGGAAAACATTCAGTACTTC.

The genes are TRBV19 and TRBJ2-3; 8 bases are a match to TRBD1. V lost 7 bases, J lost 1 base, and 10 bases stayed unmatched. Germline assignment: CDR1 LNHDA and CDR2 SQIVND (reference sequence). The CDR3 runs 16 residues. Here the CDR3 DNA reads TGTGCCAGTAAGCGACAGGGGACGTCTGGCACAGATACGCAGTATTTT. It specifies CASKRQGTSGTDTQYF.

This chain uses TRBV5-5 with TRBJ1-4, with 9 positions matching TRBD1. From germline, CDR1 is SGHKS and CDR2 YYEKEE (reference sequence). The CDR3 loop spans 18 amino acids. J lost 5 bases, V lost 3 bases, and 14 bases had no gene match. The CDR3 is CASSSGTGFLRSNEKLFF. CDR3 bases: TGTGCCAGCAGCTCCGGGACAGGGTTTCTCCGGAGCAATGAAAAACTGTTTTTT.

J is TRBJ2-5 and V is TRBV11-2; 8 bases agree with TRBD2. CDR1 is SGHAT, CDR2 FQNNGV, per germline. V was pared by 5 bases and J by 0 bases, with 5 bases of the junction left unmatched. The CDR3 has 15 amino acids. CDR3 in amino acids: CASSPIGGDQETQYF. The CDR3 nucleotides read TGTGCCAGCAGCCCTATCGGGGGGGACCAAGAGACCCAGTACTTC. Using reference TRBV11-2 and TRBJ2-5 for the parts outside the CDR3, the full variable domain is EAGVAQSPRYKIIEKRQSVAFWCNPISGHATLYWYQQILGQGPKLLIQFQNNGVVDDSQLPKDRFSAERLKGVDSTLKIQPAKLEDSAVYLCASSPIGGDQETQYFGPGTRLLVL.

V gene TRBV7-6 combines with J gene TRBJ2-1; no clear D. Per germline, CDR1 SGHVS and CDR2 FNYEAQ. With 5 bases removed from V and 8 bases from J, the gap between germline ends came to 19 bases. The CDR3 sequence is 15 residues long. CDR3 coding DNA: TGTGCCAGCAGCCCTACCCCCCTCGATACCTATGAGCAGTTCTTC. This translates into CASSPTPLDTYEQFF.

V gene TRBV19 combines with J gene TRBJ2-1; the match to TRBD1 covers 12 bases. Germline assignment: CDR1 LNHDA and CDR2 SQIVND (reference sequence). The CDR3 length is 15 residues. V lost 6 bases and J lost 9; bases outside the gene matches: 9. The CDR3 nucleotides read TGTGCCAGTAGGGCTCCGGGACAGGGGGCAGGTGAGCAGTTCTTC. This gives the protein CASRAPGQGAGEQFF.

This clone is medium-sized in the sample. The chain is built from TRBV6-1 and TRBJ2-7; 12 nucleotides line up with TRBD1. V gave up 0 bases and J gave up 5 bases; unmatched junction bases: 5. Per the germline V gene, CDR1 is MNHNS and CDR2 is SASEGT. The CDR3 totals 16 residues. The CDR3 reads CASSEAPGTGGNEQYF. CDR3 in DNA: TGTGCCAGCAGTGAAGCTCCCGGGACAGGGGGCAACGAGCAGTACTTC.

The chain links TRBV5-5 to TRBJ1-1; TRBD1 matches at 7 bases. This CDR3 spans 13 amino acids. V was clipped by 5 bases and J by 7 bases; unmatched bases: 8. Germline CDR1 is SGHKS and CDR2 is YYEKEE (reference sequence). The CDR3 DNA reads as TGTGCCAGCAGGTTAGGGACAGCTAGTGAAGCTTTCTTT. It codes for CASRLGTASEAFF.

This clone occurred a few times. The chain couples TRBV18 to TRBJ1-2; D possibly corresponds to TRBD1 (5 bases). CDR1 and CDR2 from the germline V gene are KGHSH and LQKENI. CDR3 size: 15 residues. Trimming took 2 bases from V and 5 from J, leaving 15 bases between them. The CDR3 DNA follows: TGTGCCAGCTCACCATGGGGCCTTGATAGTTATGGCTACACCTTC. Translated: CASSPWGLDSYGYTF.

Of note for this clone: The DNA is left out, because the CDR3 cannot be placed on it with certainty; the CDR3 is given as TCRdb lists it. The rearrangement joins TRBV5-1 to TRBJ2-7; the D call TRBD2 from the table was never checked on the DNA. The CDR3 region is 15 residues in length, termini included. Germline CDR1 reads SGHRS; CDR2 reads YFSETQ. The CDR3 reads CASSSTLGGSDEQYF.